Below, one TCR beta chain is given with its context. Its antigen is undetermined. This may stem from a read error, because a much larger clone lies one nucleotide away. This entry comes from a study of breast tumors, draining lymph nodes, adjacent tissues. MiXCR, run by TCRdb on the multiplex PCR reads, gives a single entry per CDR3 protein. The data contain about 25,000 distinct CDR3 sequences, around 25% of them seen just once; the ten biggest clones take up roughly 14%. The germline gives CDR1 MNHEY, CDR2 SMNVEV (reference sequence). The CDR3 is made up of 17 amino acids. Whole-study findings and limits: Most tumor T cells seemingly derive from lymph node, then expand in tumor. Tumor and nontumor repertoires were significantly more similar in luminal-like than in basal-like breast cancer.

This receptor was obtained from a female donor with breast cancer. Some clones in this sample may be carry-over from other donors' samples. Sequenced: breast tumor tissue. The V and J genes are TRBV27 and TRBJ2-1, with D possibly TRBD1 on 6 matching bases. In DNA form, the CDR3 reads TGTGCCAGCAGCCCAGGGGCGGGCCCGAGCTCCTACAATGAGCAGCTCTTC. Amino acid sequence: CASSPGAGPSSYNEQLF.